The rows below give T cell receptor beta chains drawn from one sample of a study of blood T cell repertoires in COVID-19. Profiling relied on immunoSEQ multiplex PCR, and the TCRdb table lists in-frame clones only, not all of them. The sample records about 150,000 clones, around 85% being singletons. Source material: peripheral blood. Receptors were obtained from a woman between 70 and 85 years old with acute or convalescent COVID-19. The CDR3 runs from the conserved cysteine through the conserved F or W. The D gene is left open where the match is weak. Size values are once, few and many counts, or a class for expanded clones, and some rows have none.

D: TRBD1; length: 13; size: once; J: TRBJ1-1; V: TRBV19; CDR3: CASSTEGQGHAFF; DNA: TGTGCCAGTAGCACGGAGGGACAGGGGCACGCTTTCTTT
D: -; length: 13; size: -; J: TRBJ1-2; V: TRBV2; CDR3: CASIPTENYGYTF; DNA: TGTGCCAGCATTCCTACCGAGAACTATGGCTACACCTTC
D: TRBD2; length: 18; size: -; J: TRBJ2-3; V: TRBV4-3; CDR3: CASSQDLGVAGIGDTQYF; DNA: TGCGCCAGCAGCCAAGATTTGGGGGTAGCGGGGATTGGAGATACGCAGTATTTT
D: -; length: 16; size: -; J: TRBJ1-2; V: TRBV6-5; CDR3: CASSYGRASPNYGYTF; DNA: TGTGCCAGCAGTTACGGCAGGGCCTCCCCTAACTATGGCTACACCTTC
D: TRBD1; length: 13; size: -; J: TRBJ1-1; V: TRBV7-3; CDR3: CASSLGTGTPSFF; DNA: TGTGCCAGCAGCTTAGGGACAGGGACACCATCTTTCTTT
D: -; length: 13; size: -; J: TRBJ1-5; V: TRBV2; CDR3: CASSEEGNQPQHF; DNA: TGTGCCAGCAGTGAGGAGGGCAATCAGCCCCAGCATTTT
D: -; length: 13; size: -; J: TRBJ1-5; V: TRBV6-5; CDR3: CASRPYGRQPQHF; DNA: TGTGCCAGCAGACCCTACGGTCGGCAGCCCCAGCATTTT
D: TRBD2; length: 16; size: once; J: TRBJ2-1; V: TRBV18; CDR3: CASSPGTSGTYNEQFF; DNA: TGTGCCAGCTCACCCGGGACTAGCGGTACTTACAATGAGCAGTTCTTC
D: TRBD1; length: 15; size: -; J: TRBJ2-7; V: TRBV5-4; CDR3: CASSFPGTGAYEQYF; DNA: TGTGCCAGCAGCTTCCCCGGGACAGGGGCGTACGAGCAGTACTTC
D: TRBD1; length: 13; size: -; J: TRBJ1-2; V: TRBV7-9; CDR3: CASSPSGGGRCTF; DNA: TGTGCCAGCAGCCCAAGCGGAGGGGGCCGTTGCACCTTC
D: -; length: 15; size: -; J: TRBJ2-5; V: TRBV5-4; CDR3: CASSYSGLGGETQYF; DNA: TGTGCCAGCAGCTACTCGGGGCTTGGGGGGGAGACCCAGTACTTC
D: TRBD1; length: 15; size: -; J: TRBJ1-1; V: TRBV28; CDR3: CASSLRQGGNTEAFF; DNA: TGTGCCAGCAGTTTAAGACAGGGAGGGAACACTGAAGCTTTCTTT
D: TRBD1; length: 15; size: -; J: TRBJ1-4; V: TRBV11-2; CDR3: CASSRGGQGIEKLFF; DNA: TGTGCCAGCAGCCGCGGGGGACAGGGTATTGAAAAACTGTTTTTT
D: TRBD2; length: 18; size: -; J: TRBJ2-6; V: TRBV2; CDR3: CASSGRRRGGLGANVLTF; DNA: TGTGCCAGCAGTGGCCGTAGACGGGGGGGCCTGGGGGCCAACGTCCTGACTTTC
D: -; length: 14; size: -; J: TRBJ2-2; V: TRBV9; CDR3: CASSVALTSGELFF; DNA: TGTGCCAGCAGCGTAGCTTTGACTTCCGGGGAGCTGTTTTTT
D: -; length: 14; size: -; J: TRBJ1-6; V: TRBV5-1; CDR3: CASSGRTKNSPLHF; DNA: TGCGCCAGCAGCGGGAGGACTAAAAATTCACCCCTCCACTTT
D: TRBD2; length: 15; size: -; J: TRBJ2-1; V: TRBV9; CDR3: CASSAQTRLANEQFF; DNA: TGTGCCAGCAGCGCCCAGACAAGACTAGCCAATGAGCAGTTCTTC
D: TRBD1; length: 16; size: -; J: TRBJ1-1; V: TRBV7-8; CDR3: CASSLAGTGGNTEAFF; DNA: TGTGCCAGCAGCTTAGCCGGGACAGGGGGTAACACTGAAGCTTTCTTT
D: -; length: 16; size: -; J: TRBJ1-6; V: TRBV4-1; CDR3: CASSKISQGIGSPLHF; DNA: TGCGCCAGCAGCAAAATATCACAGGGTATCGGTTCACCCCTCCACTTT
D: -; length: 13; size: -; J: TRBJ2-5; V: TRBV28; CDR3: CASSLGREETQYF; DNA: TGTGCCAGCAGTTTGGGCAGGGAAGAGACCCAGTACTTC
D: -; length: 14; size: -; J: TRBJ2-2; V: TRBV6-5; CDR3: CASYRTPHTGELFF; DNA: TGTGCCAGCTACCGGACTCCTCACACCGGGGAGCTGTTTTTT
D: -; length: 12; size: -; J: TRBJ2-1; V: TRBV18; CDR3: CASSPPDRQQFF; DNA: TGTGCCAGCTCACCACCAGACAGACAGCAGTTCTTC
D: TRBD1; length: 17; size: -; J: TRBJ1-1; V: TRBV18; CDR3: CASSPAGQGASSTEAFF; DNA: TGTGCCAGCTCACCAGCGGGACAGGGGGCCTCGAGCACTGAAGCTTTCTTT
D: TRBD2; length: 15; size: once; J: TRBJ2-1; V: TRBV18; CDR3: CASSSGLVRRDEQFF; DNA: TGTGCCAGCTCCTCCGGACTAGTTAGGCGAGATGAGCAGTTCTTC
D: TRBD1; length: 15; size: -; J: TRBJ1-4; V: TRBV6-5; CDR3: CASSYSQGATLTLFF; DNA: TGTGCCAGCAGTTACTCCCAGGGGGCGACCCTAACACTGTTTTTT
D: TRBD1; length: 13; size: -; J: TRBJ1-2; V: TRBV5-6; CDR3: CASSPDRGSGYTF; DNA: TGTGCCAGCAGCCCGGACAGGGGGTCGGGCTACACCTTC
D: -; length: 13; size: -; J: TRBJ2-2; V: TRBV5-1; CDR3: CASSLQVPVELFF; DNA: TGCGCCAGCAGCTTGCAGGTCCCCGTTGAGCTGTTTTTT
D: -; length: 14; size: -; J: TRBJ1-1; V: TRBV18; CDR3: CASSPSLQNTEAFF; DNA: TGTGCCAGCTCACCATCACTCCAGAACACTGAAGCTTTCTTT
D: -; length: 22; size: -; J: TRBJ2-2; V: TRBV15; CDR3: CATSRDFPTRSPGVLNTGELFF; DNA: TGTGCCACCAGCAGAGATTTCCCCACCCGCAGCCCGGGGGTATTAAACACCGGGGAGCTGTTTTTT
D: TRBD2; length: 16; size: -; J: TRBJ2-2; V: TRBV6-2/TRBV6-3; CDR3: CASSRRGGGNTGELFF; DNA: TGTGCCAGCAGCCGACGGGGCGGGGGGAACACCGGGGAGCTGTTTTTT
D: TRBD1; length: 15; size: -; J: TRBJ1-6; V: TRBV6-5; CDR3: CASSGTGGYNSPLHF; DNA: TGTGCCAGCTCCGGGACAGGGGGCTACAATTCACCCCTCCACTTT
D: -; length: 16; size: -; J: TRBJ1-5; V: TRBV2; CDR3: CASKEPSATFNQPQHF; DNA: TGTGCCAGCAAGGAGCCTTCGGCCACTTTTAATCAGCCCCAGCATTTT
D: -; length: 16; size: few; J: TRBJ1-3; V: TRBV6-2/TRBV6-3; CDR3: CASSYIPTGSGNTIYF; DNA: TGTGCCAGCAGTTACATTCCGACAGGCTCTGGAAACACCATATATTTT
D: TRBD2; length: 16; size: once; J: TRBJ2-1; V: TRBV7-2; CDR3: CASSNRLAAVGNEQFF; DNA: TGTGCCAGCAGCAACCGACTAGCGGCCGTCGGAAATGAGCAGTTCTTC
D: -; length: 15; size: -; J: TRBJ1-4; V: TRBV10-2; CDR3: CAIGGDLPTNEKLFF; DNA: TGCGCCATCGGAGGGGACCTCCCGACTAATGAAAAACTGTTTTTT
D: TRBD1; length: 14; size: once; J: TRBJ1-6; V: TRBV10-1; CDR3: CASKGQGNNSPLHF; DNA: TGCGCCAGCAAAGGACAGGGGAATAATTCACCCCTCCACTTT
D: TRBD2; length: 14; size: -; J: TRBJ2-3; V: TRBV27; CDR3: CASSSGLGIDTQYF; DNA: TGTGCCAGCAGTTCCGGACTAGGTATAGATACGCAGTATTTT
D: -; length: 15; size: -; J: TRBJ2-1; V: TRBV11-3; CDR3: CASSPSRGNRNEQFF; DNA: TGTGCCAGCAGCCCAAGTCGGGGTAATCGGAATGAGCAGTTCTTC
D: -; length: 13; size: -; J: TRBJ1-2; V: TRBV19; CDR3: CASRPLAVDGYTF; DNA: TGTGCCAGTAGACCCCTTGCGGTGGATGGCTACACCTTC
D: -; length: 15; size: -; J: TRBJ2-1; V: TRBV14; CDR3: CASSQALRRGNEQFF; DNA: TGTGCCAGCAGCCAAGCCCTAAGGAGAGGCAATGAGCAGTTCTTC
D: TRBD1; length: 16; size: -; J: TRBJ1-3; V: TRBV28; CDR3: CASSPLGQGGGNTIYF; DNA: TGTGCCAGCAGCCCACTCGGACAGGGGGGAGGAAACACCATATATTTT
D: -; length: 15; size: -; J: TRBJ2-3; V: TRBV7-2; CDR3: CASSFGRGHGDTQYF; DNA: TGTGCCAGCAGCTTTGGGCGGGGGCACGGAGATACGCAGTATTTT
D: -; length: 15; size: -; J: TRBJ1-2; V: TRBV30; CDR3: CAWARRTEANYGYTF; DNA: TGTGCCTGGGCGCGGAGGACAGAAGCTAACTATGGCTACACCTTC
D: -; length: 14; size: -; J: TRBJ1-1; V: TRBV6-2/TRBV6-3; CDR3: CASSYSRTVTEAFF; DNA: TGTGCCAGCAGTTACTCGCGGACAGTTACTGAAGCTTTCTTT
D: -; length: 16; size: few; J: TRBJ1-4; V: TRBV28; CDR3: CASSLWGESLNEKLFF; DNA: TGTGCCAGCAGTTTATGGGGCGAATCCCTAAATGAAAAACTGTTTTTT
D: -; length: 12; size: -; J: TRBJ1-2; V: TRBV30; CDR3: CAWSGGILGYTF; DNA: TGTGCCTGGAGTGGAGGGATTCTGGGCTACACCTTC